The 15 T cell receptor beta chains below all came from one sample that was sequenced in a study of CD8+CD57+ T cells in acquired aplastic anemia. Those patients picked for sequencing had displayed CD8+CD57+ cell expansion on flow cytometry. Template material for TCR beta VDJ and CDR3 profiling consisted of genomic DNA. TCRdb re-called the reads with MiXCR, one entry per CDR3 protein. The sample holds about 180,000 distinct CDR3 sequences, approximately 48% seen once. Material: sorted CD4+, CD8+, or CD8+CD57+ T cells (not recorded which) from PBMCs. The receptors here all came from a human donor with aplastic anemia.

The chain is built from TRBV11-1 and TRBJ2-7; 10 bases align to TRBD1. The length of the CDR3 is 17 residues. V shed 5 bases, J shed 2 bases, and the junction held 12 bases outside the gene matches. Germline loops: CDR1 SGHAT, CDR2 FQDESV (reference sequence). In nucleotides, the CDR3 is TGTGCCAGCAGCCTTGCCGGGACAGGGGACACTACCTACGAGCAGTACTTC. Translated: CASSLAGTGDTTYEQYF.

This clonotype was picked up many times. The chain couples TRBV7-2 to TRBJ1-1; D gene uncertain. Germline V gene lookup returns CDR1 SGHTA and CDR2 FQGNSA. V dropped 4 bases and J dropped 4 bases, with 16 bases sitting between them. The CDR3 has 15 amino acids. CDR3: CASSSGSGEGTEAFF. The CDR3 nucleotides are TGTGCCAGCAGCTCCGGATCGGGAGAGGGCACTGAAGCTTTCTTT.

This sequence joins TRBV7-3 and TRBJ2-5, with D unresolved. Trimming took off 6 bases at V and 4 bases at J, with 15 bases between the two ends. The CDR3 has 14 residues. CDR1 is SGHTA, CDR2 FQGTGA, per germline. The CDR3 protein is CASSPNGRTETQYF. CDR3 DNA sequence: TGTGCCAGCAGTCCGAATGGTCGGACAGAGACCCAGTACTTC.

This clonotype was recorded at least ten times. The chain joins TRBV24-1 to TRBJ2-5; the D gene is possibly TRBD1 (6 bases). The CDR3 loop spans 16 amino acids. Germline-derived CDR1 and CDR2 are KGHDR and SFDVKD. V was trimmed by 5 bases and J by 3 bases, leaving 18 bases between them. The CDR3 loop is CATSAGAFLGKETQYF. In DNA, the CDR3 is TGTGCCACCAGTGCAGGGGCTTTTCTGGGGAAAGAGACCCAGTACTTC.

This clonotype was detected a few times. The rearrangement links TRBV29-1 to TRBJ2-7; D gene ambiguous. CDR1 is SQVTM, CDR2 ANQGSEA, per germline. The CDR3 loop spans 13 amino acids. Trimming removed 0 bases from V and 3 bases from J, with 9 bases in between. CDR3 sequence (DNA): TGCAGCGTTGAAGATGAGGCCAACTACGAGCAGTACTTC. It encodes CSVEDEANYEQYF.

The chain carries TRBV7-9 and TRBJ2-5; no clear D gene. Germline CDR1 and CDR2: SEHNR and FQNEAQ (reference sequence). The CDR3 length is 12 residues. Trimming took off 5 bases at V and 5 bases at J, with 9 bases between the two ends. CDR3 coding DNA: TGTGCCAGCAGCCGAGTCGAGGAGACCCAGTACTTC. Amino acids: CASSRVEETQYF.

The chain uses TRBV5-4 and TRBJ2-3; TRBD2 agrees at 7 bases. CDR3 length equals 13 residues. The germline V gene encodes CDR1 SGHNT and CDR2 YYREEE (reference sequence). Losses at the gene ends were 0 bases for V and 5 bases for J; bases not matched to a gene: 0. CDR3 coding DNA: TGTGCCAGCAGCTTGGCGGGGGGAGATACGCAGTATTTT. Amino acid sequence: CASSLAGGDTQYF.

The chain couples TRBV29-1 to TRBJ2-1, with 11 bases fitting TRBD2. The germline CDR1 and CDR2 sequences are SQVTM and ANQGSEA. Trimming at V came to 4 bases and at J to 0 bases, leaving 5 bases not matched to a gene. The CDR3 extends over 16 amino acids. DNA of the CDR3: TGCAGCGTTGGCAGACTAGCGGGGAGCTCCTACAATGAGCAGTTCTTC. Translating it yields CSVGRLAGSSYNEQFF.

This clonotype showed up many times. V is TRBV12-3 or TRBV12-4 and J is TRBJ1-1; a weak D match, TRBD1 (5 bases). V lost 6 bases and J 0 bases, leaving 11 bases between the germline ends. The length of the CDR3 is 14 residues. The DNA of the CDR3 is TGTGCCAGCAGACCAGGGACGGTGAACACTGAAGCTTTCTTT. It translates to CASRPGTVNTEAFF.

Note on this clonotype: A much larger clone sits a single nucleotide away, making a read error possible. The chain links TRBV7-9 to TRBJ2-2; either TRBD1 or TRBD2 may fit D (5 bases each). Germline V gives CDR1 SEHNR, CDR2 FQNEAQ (reference sequence). The CDR3 covers 15 residues. The V end lost 1 base, the J end lost 6 bases, and 12 bases lay between the germline ends. CDR3 DNA: TGTGCCAGCAGCTTAGGTGGCAGGGAGTCCGGGGAGCTGTTTTTT. Its translation is CASSLGGRESGELFF.

This clonotype was seen a few times. The chain carries TRBV25-1 and TRBJ2-2; TRBD2 matches 7 bases. The V segment lost 6 bases and the J segment 0 bases; nucleotides outside the gene matches: 7. CDR1 and CDR2 (germline): MGHDK, SYGVNS. The length of the CDR3 is 16 residues. CDR3 in amino acids: CASSFSSGTNTGELFF. As DNA, the CDR3 is TGTGCCAGCAGCTTTTCTAGCGGAACGAACACCGGGGAGCTGTTTTTT.

Comments on this clonotype: At one end, the junction sequence differs from germline, possibly due to a read error. The rearrangement joins TRBV10-2 to TRBJ2-5; D is unresolved. Germline V lookup: CDR1 WSHSY, CDR2 SAAADI. The CDR3 has 14 amino acids. Here the CDR3 DNA reads TGCGCCAGCAGTGGACAAAGGAGCCAAGGGACCCAGTACTTC. Encoded protein: CASSGQRSQGTQYF.

Points on this clonotype: The junction shows a germline mismatch at one end, possibly a read error. The J gene is TRBJ1-6, the V gene TRBV29-1; no firm D call. Germline lookup yields CDR1 SQVTM and CDR2 ANQGSEA. This CDR3 is built from 16 residues. CDR3 protein: CASSLGRSSYNSPLHF. The CDR3 bases are TGTGCCAGTAGTCTTGGACGGAGCTCCTATAATTCACCCCTCCACTTT.

The chain joins TRBV2 to TRBJ2-7; 9 bases fit TRBD1. This CDR3 is built from 14 residues. Per germline, CDR1 SNHLY and CDR2 FYNNEI. The V and J ends lost 6 bases and 3 bases, in that order; junction bases with no gene match: 6. CDR3 region: CASRAGTGCYEQYF. The CDR3, as DNA: TGTGCCAGCAGGGCCGGGACAGGGTGCTACGAGCAGTACTTC. Based on the CDR3 plus reference TRBV2 and TRBJ2-7, the full variable domain is EPEVTQTPSHQVTQMGQEVILRCVPISNHLYFYWYRQILGQKVEFLVSFYNNEISEKSEIFDDQFSVERPDGSNFTLKIRSTKLEDSAMYFCASRAGTGCYEQYFGPGTRLTVT.

This chain connects TRBV19 to TRBJ1-2; 9 positions agree with TRBD1. The trim removed 4 bases at V and 6 bases at J, leaving 6 bases unmatched. Per the germline V gene, CDR1 is LNHDA and CDR2 is SQIVND (reference sequence). The CDR3 is made up of 14 amino acids. CDR3 nucleotide sequence: TGTGCCAGTAGTACTAGACAGGGGGAAGATGGCTACACCTTC. Its protein product is CASSTRQGEDGYTF.